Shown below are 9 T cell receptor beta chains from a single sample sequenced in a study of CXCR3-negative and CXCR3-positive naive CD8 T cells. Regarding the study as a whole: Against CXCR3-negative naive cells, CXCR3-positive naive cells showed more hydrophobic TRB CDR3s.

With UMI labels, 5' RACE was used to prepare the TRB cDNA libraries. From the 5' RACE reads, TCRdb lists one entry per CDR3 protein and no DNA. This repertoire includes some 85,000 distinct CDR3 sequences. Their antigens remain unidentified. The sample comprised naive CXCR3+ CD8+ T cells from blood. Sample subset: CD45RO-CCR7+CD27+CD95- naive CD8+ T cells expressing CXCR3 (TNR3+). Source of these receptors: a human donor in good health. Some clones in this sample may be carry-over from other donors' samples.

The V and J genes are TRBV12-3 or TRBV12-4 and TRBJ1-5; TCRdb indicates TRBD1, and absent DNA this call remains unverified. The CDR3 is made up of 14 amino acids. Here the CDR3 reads CASSTRQLNQPQHF.

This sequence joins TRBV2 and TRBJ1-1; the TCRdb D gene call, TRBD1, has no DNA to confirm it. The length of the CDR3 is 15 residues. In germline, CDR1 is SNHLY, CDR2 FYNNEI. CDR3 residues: CASSYGDTVNTEAFF. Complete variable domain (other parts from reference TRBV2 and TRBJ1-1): EPEVTQTPSHQVTQMGQEVILRCVPISNHLYFYWYRQILGQKVEFLVSFYNNEISEKSEIFDDQFSVERPDGSNFTLKIRSTKLEDSAMYFCASSYGDTVNTEAFFGQGTRLTVV.

The CDR3 reads CASNPGVNEQFF. The genes are TRBV6-6 and TRBJ2-1; TCRdb's D call of TRBD1 is untestable without DNA. Germline CDR1 reads MNHNY; CDR2 reads SVGAGI (reference sequence). The CDR3 length is 12 residues.

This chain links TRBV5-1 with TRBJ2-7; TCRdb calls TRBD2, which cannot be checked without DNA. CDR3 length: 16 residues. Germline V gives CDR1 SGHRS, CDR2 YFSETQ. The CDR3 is CASSFAGPGLFDEQYF.

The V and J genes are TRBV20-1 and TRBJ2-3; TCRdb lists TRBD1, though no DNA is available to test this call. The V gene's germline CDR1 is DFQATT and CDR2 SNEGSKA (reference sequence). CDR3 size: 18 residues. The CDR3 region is CSAKPIMIRPGALDTQYF.

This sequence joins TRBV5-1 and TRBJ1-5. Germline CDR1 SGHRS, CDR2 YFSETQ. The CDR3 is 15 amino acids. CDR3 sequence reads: CASSLESGDGQPQHF.

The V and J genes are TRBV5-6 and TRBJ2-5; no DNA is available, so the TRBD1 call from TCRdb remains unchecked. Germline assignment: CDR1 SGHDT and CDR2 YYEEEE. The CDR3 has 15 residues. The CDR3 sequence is CASSLNPGIGETQYF.

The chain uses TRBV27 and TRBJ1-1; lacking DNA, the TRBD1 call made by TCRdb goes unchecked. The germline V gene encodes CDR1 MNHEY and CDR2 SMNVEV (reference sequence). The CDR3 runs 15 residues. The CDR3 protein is CASSTDRGGDTEAFF.

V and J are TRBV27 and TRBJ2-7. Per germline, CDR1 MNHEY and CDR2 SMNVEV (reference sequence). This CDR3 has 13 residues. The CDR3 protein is CASSLADTYEQYF.